The following is a TCR beta chain sequence with its context. This clonotype was seen at least ten times. Its antigen remains unidentified. The sample holds no much larger clone one base away, and base qualities are not on file. The hyperthyroidism patients were 18 to 65 years old and newly diagnosed, with a disease duration of less than 2 months. Patients with other autoimmune diseases, uncontrolled infections, pregnancy or lactation were excluded. Diagnosis relied on clinical symptoms, serum thyroxine, TRAb, thyroid ultrasound and orbital computed tomography. Total RNA was extracted using Trizol reagent, and RNA quality was checked on an Agilent 2100 Bioanalyzer. The data belong to a study of Graves' ophthalmopathy and Graves' hyperthyroidism (dated by TCRdb to the late 2010s). For the wider study: Hyperthyroidism was considered stable if no progression to ophthalmopathy occurred within 18 months of follow-up. In total, approximately 140 blood samples were TCR-sequenced: fewer than 50 ophthalmopathy, some 75 hyperthyroidism and about 17 hyperthyroidism-to-ophthalmopathy patients. To explore V-J signatures that separate ophthalmopathy from hyperthyroidism, a discovery set of 95 to 100 patients was enrolled, consisting of under 50 with ophthalmopathy and some 59 with stable hyperthyroidism. After sampling, hyperthyroidism patients received methimazole starting at 30 mg daily, and ophthalmopathy patients received high-dose intravenous methylprednisolone. In over five hyperthyroidism patients, the T-cell repertoires found in thyroid tissue were compared with those found in blood. An independent validation cohort comprised some 18 hyperthyroidism patients and roughly 15 patients who later progressed from hyperthyroidism to ophthalmopathy. The study used signatures of the TCR beta repertoire to tell Graves' ophthalmopathy apart from Graves' hyperthyroidism and to predict which patients would progress to ophthalmopathy. The paper as a whole reports these results and caveats: In validation, the model predicted ophthalmopathy progression with about 64% sensitivity and approximately 75% specificity; roughly 12 predicted patients were CT-confirmed with GO in a median of approximately 6.5 months. Most expanded thyroid clonotypes with a frequency above 0.001 also appeared in blood, which suggests that blood repertoires may reflect the immune response in the thyroid. In cross-validation, the 13-signature model distinguished ophthalmopathy from stable hyperthyroidism with 87.88% sensitivity and 81% to 82% specificity, while in the test set the corresponding values were approximately 79% and 70%. No statistical method was used to set the sample size in advance, and the investigators knew which group each participant was assigned to.

The CDR3 measures 12 amino acids from cysteine to phenylalanine. CDR3 DNA is the only sequence kept; it has 36 bases, read in frame from the first base. Per the germline V gene (reference sequence), DFQATT is the CDR1 and SNEGSKA is the CDR2. Trimming at the junction amounts to 7 bases on V and 3 bases on J, and the germline ends lie 9 bases apart. TCR beta CDR3 regions were amplified from RNA transcripts for repertoire sequencing. The first round was an RT-PCR using HTBI primers with the Qiagen OneStep RT-PCR kit, and this first round was followed by a second-round multiplex PCR, then size selection and purification. Libraries were sequenced on an Illumina HiSeq2000 using paired-end 100 bp reads. Processing in the source paper ran as follows. SOAPnuke was used for read processing, and reads with adapters, uncalled bases, a mean Phred below 15, or no exact constant-primer or identifier match were discarded. High-quality paired reads were merged with COPE v1.2.5. Unique nucleotide sequences were defined as clonotypes and aligned to IMGT TRB V, D and J references using MiTCR v1.1. Only V-J combinations with frequency above 0.0001 were analysed, covering 99% to 99.2% of repertoires. For each V-J combination, a TCR clonal expansion and chaos score was defined as F50 clonal expansion divided by the chaos observed in the TCRdist matrix. Welch's t-statistics and random forest were used to narrow the features down to 13 V-J combinations, which were then fed into a naive Bayes classifier. Thyroid-blood repertoire similarity was quantified with the Morisita-Horn index. The raw public reads went through TCRdb reprocessing: fastp at Q25, MiXCR clone calling, in-frame beta chains kept. Rows matching on CDR3 protein sequence are summarized as one entry with the most common DNA and genes. TCRdb's processing, not the study's, gives the V and J calls here. The sample contains around 1,200,000 distinct CDR3 sequences, roughly two fifths of them found a single time. The leading ten clones occupy 8.5% to 14% of the sample.

The sample consisted of peripheral blood or thyroid tissue (not recorded which). The TCR sequence derives from an adult man with Graves' hyperthyroidism. The chain is assembled from TRBV20-1 and TRBJ2-2, and the D gene may be TRBD2, 5 bases matching. CDR3 sequence: CSVEDDTGELFF. The DNA sequence reads TGCAGTGTGGAGGACGACACCGGGGAGCTGTTTTTT.